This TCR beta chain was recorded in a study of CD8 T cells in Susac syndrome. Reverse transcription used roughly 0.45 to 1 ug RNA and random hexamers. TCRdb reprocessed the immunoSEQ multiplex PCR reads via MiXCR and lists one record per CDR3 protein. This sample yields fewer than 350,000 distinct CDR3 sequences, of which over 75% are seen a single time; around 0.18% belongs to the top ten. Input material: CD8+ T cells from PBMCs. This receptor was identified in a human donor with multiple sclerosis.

The CDR3 here is CASSQGLAGAGQETQYF. In DNA form, the CDR3 reads TGTGCCAGCAGCCAAGGGCTAGCGGGAGCCGGACAAGAGACCCAGTACTTC. The chain links TRBV3-1 to TRBJ2-5; 10 nucleotides line up with TRBD2. CDR1 is LGHDT and CDR2 is YNNKEL in the germline V gene (reference sequence). The CDR3 loop spans 17 amino acids. V shed 1 base, J shed 2 bases, and the junction held 7 bases outside the gene matches.